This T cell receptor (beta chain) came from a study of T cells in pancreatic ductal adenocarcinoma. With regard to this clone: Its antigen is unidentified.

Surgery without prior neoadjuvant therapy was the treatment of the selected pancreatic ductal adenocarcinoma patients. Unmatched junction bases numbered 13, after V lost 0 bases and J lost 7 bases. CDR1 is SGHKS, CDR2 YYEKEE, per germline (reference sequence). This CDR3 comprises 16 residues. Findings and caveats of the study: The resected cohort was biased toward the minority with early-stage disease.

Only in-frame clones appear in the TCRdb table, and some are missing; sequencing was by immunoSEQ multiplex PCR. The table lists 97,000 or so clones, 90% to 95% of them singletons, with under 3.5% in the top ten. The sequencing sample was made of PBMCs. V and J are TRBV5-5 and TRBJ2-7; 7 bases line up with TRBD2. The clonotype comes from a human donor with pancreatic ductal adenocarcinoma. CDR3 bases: TGTGCCAGCAGCTTGGCCAGGAGCGGGGACGTTTGGGAGCAGTACTTC. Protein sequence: CASSLARSGDVWEQYF.